A single T cell receptor (beta chain) is shown here with its context. Its antigen is currently unknown. TCRdb reprocessed the 5' RACE reads with MiXCR, giving one entry per CDR3 protein. The sample carries 450,000 or so distinct CDR3 sequences, 12% to 15% recorded once. The data were taken from a study of identical twins. Broader study findings: Cross-sectional statistical analysis was relied on for the conclusions, without the same donors being followed.

With V trimmed by 6 bases and J by 0 bases, 8 bases remained unmatched. Germline V CDR1 and CDR2: SEHNR, FQNEAQ (reference sequence). There are 16 residues in the CDR3. These data are also associated with another study on yellow fever vaccine responses in identical twins.

The specimen sequenced was CD4+ T cells sorted from blood. The clonotype was recovered from a woman aged 18-29 years in good health. The chain couples TRBV7-9 to TRBJ2-7; 10 bases fit TRBD2. This chain's CDR3 is CASRPLGLAASYEQYF. The CDR3 nucleotides are TGTGCCAGCAGACCACTAGGACTAGCGGCCTCCTACGAGCAGTACTTC.